The 24 T cell receptor beta chains in this list originate from one sample, sequenced in a study of blood T cells in healthy people across ages. Together with a sample-barcoded 5' primer, a J-beta primer mix was included in a second PCR lasting roughly 6 to 12 cycles. TCRdb reanalysed the 5' RACE reads using MiXCR and keeps one entry per CDR3 protein. The table has some 320,000 distinct CDR3 sequences, less than 30% seen once. Sequencing was done on a sample of blood. These receptors were collected from a woman in her seventies in good health.

This clonotype occurred a few times. The chain is built from TRBV10-3 and TRBJ1-1; no clear D. Germline V gene data show CDR1 as ENHRY and CDR2 as SYGVKD. Trimming took off 6 bases at V and 5 bases at J, with 10 bases between the two ends. The CDR3 is 12 residues long. CDR3 sequence (DNA): TGTGCCATCAGAAAGGAAGGTACTGAAGCTTTCTTT. This codes for CAIRKEGTEAFF.

This clonotype was seen only a few times. The chain is built from TRBV7-2 and TRBJ2-3; unclear D gene. The germline V gene has CDR1 SGHTA and CDR2 FQGNSA. V gave up 1 base and J gave up 4 bases, with 12 bases separating them. The length of the CDR3 is 15 residues. The CDR3 here is CASSLGSIWADTQYF. CDR3 in DNA: TGTGCCAGCAGCTTAGGCTCGATTTGGGCAGATACGCAGTATTTT.

The J gene is TRBJ1-1, the V gene TRBV20-1; D uncertain. CDR1 is DFQATT and CDR2 is SNEGSKA in the germline V gene (reference sequence). The CDR3 contains 15 residues. V shed 5 bases and J shed 1 base, with 17 bases lying between them. The CDR3 loop is CSALTLMEENTEAFF. CDR3 DNA: TGCAGTGCTTTGACTCTAATGGAGGAGAACACTGAAGCTTTCTTT.

This clonotype was seen a few times. The rearrangement uses TRBV19 and TRBJ1-4; no clear D gene. The germline V and J ends were trimmed by 3 bases and 8 bases, with 13 bases remaining between them. CDR1 is LNHDA, CDR2 SQIVND, per germline (reference sequence). This CDR3 is built from 14 residues. This CDR3 is CASSIAWLSEKLFF. CDR3 nucleotide sequence: TGTGCCAGTAGTATCGCGTGGCTCTCGGAAAAACTGTTTTTT.

Note on this clonotype: One end of the junction fails to match germline, which may point to a read error. The chain links TRBV28 to TRBJ2-7; D may be TRBD1 or TRBD2 (5 bases each). This CDR3 has 14 residues. CDR1 is MDHEN, CDR2 SYDVKM, per germline. The chain's CDR3 is CASRSGAGSYELYF. DNA for the CDR3: TGTGCCAGCAGGTCCGGGGCGGGCTCCTACGAGCTGTACTTC.

The CDR3 is CASSINLGQETQYF. The CDR3 DNA is TGTGCCAGCAGTATAAACCTCGGCCAAGAGACCCAGTACTTC. The rearrangement uses TRBV7-2 and TRBJ2-5; D is undetermined. From germline, CDR1 is SGHTA and CDR2 FQGNSA. CDR3 length equals 14 residues. V was pared by 6 bases and J by 1 base, with 12 bases between.

This clonotype came up many times. The chain employs TRBV20-1 and TRBJ1-1; tentative D call: TRBD1 (5 bases). This CDR3 has 13 residues. Germline CDR1 reads DFQATT; CDR2 reads SNEGSKA (reference sequence). Trimming left V 1 base short and J 5 bases short, with 11 bases between. The DNA of the CDR3 is TGCAGTGCTAGAGGGTCCGCAGGGACTGAAGCTTTCTTT. This sequence encodes CSARGSAGTEAFF.

The chain employs TRBV15 and TRBJ2-3; the match to TRBD1 covers 8 bases. With 5 bases clipped from V and 3 bases from J, the junction kept 4 bases outside the gene matches. The length of the CDR3 is 14 residues. The germline V gene encodes CDR1 LNHNV and CDR2 YYDKDF (reference sequence). DNA for the CDR3: TGTGCCACCAGCTCCAGGGGGCGTACAGATACGCAGTATTTT. Protein sequence: CATSSRGRTDTQYF.

This clonotype has only a few counts. The chain carries TRBV9 and TRBJ2-1, with no clear D. Germline CDR1 and CDR2: SGDLS and YYNGEE. V was shortened by 3 bases and J by 14 bases, with 15 bases between the two germline ends. This CDR3 spans 12 amino acids. The CDR3 here is CASSGQGQWKFF. Written as DNA, the CDR3 is TGTGCCAGCAGCGGACAAGGCCAGTGGAAGTTCTTC.

V and J are TRBV6-2 or TRBV6-3 and TRBJ2-5; 10 bases agree with TRBD2. The J call may be wrong; the DNA end is better matched by TRBJ2-7. There are 16 residues in the CDR3. CDR1 MNHEY and CDR2 SVGEGT come from the germline V gene. The CDR3 is CASSSPGASGSYEQYF. The DNA of the CDR3 is TGTGCCAGCTCTTCCCCCGGGGCTAGCGGGAGCTACGAGCAGTACTTC.

The sample holds a few counts of this clonotype. The chain carries TRBV6-5 and TRBJ1-4; the D gene is possibly TRBD1 (5 bases). Trimming removed 3 bases at V and 8 bases at J, with 10 bases between. Germline-derived CDR1 and CDR2 are MNHEY and SVGAGI. This CDR3 contains 13 residues. CDR3 amino acids: CASSYSGKEKLFF. CDR3 DNA: TGTGCCAGCAGTTATTCAGGGAAGGAAAAACTGTTTTTT.

V and J are TRBV12-3 or TRBV12-4 and TRBJ2-2; no clear D. V dropped 2 bases and J dropped 4 bases, with 11 bases sitting between them. This CDR3 contains 15 residues. The CDR3 DNA sequence: TGTGCCAGCAGTTTAAGCTCAGAACTCACCGGGGAGCTGTTTTTT. This codes for CASSLSSELTGELFF.

This chain links TRBV27 with TRBJ2-5; TRBD2 matches at 7 bases. The CDR3 contains 13 residues. With 9 bases clipped from V and 7 bases from J, the junction kept 11 bases outside the gene matches. Germline loops: CDR1 MNHEY, CDR2 SMNVEV (reference sequence). This CDR3 reads CASWGGVGPTQYF. DNA of the CDR3: TGTGCCAGTTGGGGGGGAGTAGGCCCGACCCAGTACTTC.

The chain uses TRBV28 and TRBJ2-7, with 7 bases identical to TRBD2. Unmatched junction bases numbered 10, after V lost 2 bases and J lost 6 bases. The CDR3 sequence is 15 residues long. Germline CDR1 and CDR2: MDHEN and SYDVKM. CDR3 in DNA: TGTGCCAGCAGTTTAGTGGCGGGAGTTCTCCCCGAGCAGTACTTC. This encodes CASSLVAGVLPEQYF.

The genes are TRBV29-1 and TRBJ2-5; tentatively, D is TRBD2 (6 bases). This CDR3 contains 13 residues. Germline-derived CDR1 and CDR2 are SQVTM and ANQGSEA. V dropped 5 bases and J dropped 1 base, with 11 bases sitting between them. DNA of the CDR3: TGCAGCGTTTTACCGGGGGTCCAAGAGACCCAGTACTTC. Its translation: CSVLPGVQETQYF.

The chain employs TRBV9 and TRBJ2-1; possibly TRBD2 for D (5 bases). Gene TRBJ2-5 matches the end of the DNA better, so the J call may be wrong. This CDR3 contains 15 residues. The germline gives CDR1 SGDLS, CDR2 YYNGEE. The CDR3 sequence: CASSVAGGGRETQYF. Written as DNA, the CDR3 is TGTGCCAGCAGCGTAGCTGGCGGAGGCCGCGAGACCCAGTACTTC.

The chain uses TRBV11-2 and TRBJ2-5; TRBD2 might be the D (5 bases). The end of the DNA fits TRBJ2-7 better, so the J call may be wrong. The CDR3 length is 15 residues. Germline V lookup: CDR1 SGHAT, CDR2 FQNNGV. CDR3 nucleotide sequence: TGTGCCAGCAGCCCCCAATCGGGCGGGCCCTACGAGCAGTACTTC. Its protein is CASSPQSGGPYEQYF.

The V call is TRBV6-1, the J call TRBJ1-1; a possible D gene is TRBD1 (5 bases). Germline values: CDR1 MNHNS, CDR2 SASEGT. With 2 bases removed from V and 8 bases from J, the gap between germline ends came to 12 bases. This CDR3 is 13 amino acids long. The CDR3 DNA reads TGTGCCAGCAGTGAATCAGGGTCGATAGAAGCTTTCTTT. Translated, it gives CASSESGSIEAFF.

The V gene is TRBV12-3 or TRBV12-4, the J gene TRBJ1-5; no clear D gene. The CDR3 covers 12 residues. The V end lost 2 bases, the J end lost 8 bases, and 7 bases lay between the germline ends. CDR3 protein: CASSLLPEPQHF. In nucleotides, the CDR3 is TGTGCCAGCAGTTTACTTCCGGAGCCCCAGCATTTT.

The chain links TRBV9 to TRBJ2-7, with D tentatively TRBD1 (5 bases). Looked up from germline, CDR1 is SGDLS and CDR2 is YYNGEE. The V gene lost 0 bases and the J gene lost 4 bases, with 11 bases spanning the gap. This CDR3 has 14 residues. CDR3 in DNA: TGTGCCAGCAGCGTAGCAGCAGGGAAATACGAGCAGTACTTC. Translating gives CASSVAAGKYEQYF.

About this clonotype: One end of the junction does not line up with germline, which may come from a read error. This chain connects TRBV7-2 to TRBJ1-1; D remains ambiguous. Germline-derived CDR1 and CDR2 are SGHTA and FQGNSA. The CDR3 extends over 13 amino acids. The CDR3 nucleotides are TGTGTCAGCAGCTTTGCGGTGAACACTGGAGCTTTCTTT. The encoded protein is CVSSFAVNTGAFF.

This clonotype was recorded once. The chain has TRBV7-9 and TRBJ1-2, with D perhaps TRBD1 (5 bases). The ends were cut back, 3 bases at V and 7 bases at J, with 12 bases in the middle. The CDR3 is 13 residues long. Germline lookup yields CDR1 SEHNR and CDR2 FQNEAQ (reference sequence). The CDR3, as DNA: TGTGCCAGCAGCTTGGATCAGGGCCGTGGCTACACCTTC. Translation: CASSLDQGRGYTF. The variable domain in full, with the rest retrieved from reference TRBV7-9 and TRBJ1-2, is DTGVSQNPRHKITKRGQNVTFRCDPISEHNRLYWYRQTLGQGPEFLTYFQNEAQLEKSRLLSDRFSAERPKGSFSTLEIQRTEQGDSAMYLCASSLDQGRGYTFGSGTRLTVV.

This clonotype was seen a few times. The chain carries TRBV5-1 and TRBJ2-3; TRBD2 agrees at 9 bases. Germline CDR1 is SGHRS and CDR2 is YFSETQ. The CDR3 is 18 residues long. The junction had 10 bases not matched to a gene; V was cut back by 0 bases and J by 2 bases. CDR3 sequence (DNA): TGCGCCAGCAGCTTGGCTCCGGGTCTAGCGGGAACCACAGATACGCAGTATTTT. Translating gives CASSLAPGLAGTTDTQYF.

Only a few counts were recorded for this clonotype. V gene TRBV5-1 combines with J gene TRBJ2-1, with D perhaps matching TRBD2 (5 bases). Germline V gene lookup returns CDR1 SGHRS and CDR2 YFSETQ. V was trimmed by 0 bases and J by 7 bases, leaving 17 bases between them. The CDR3 has 16 residues. The DNA of the CDR3 is TGCGCCAGCAGCTTGGGGGAGTTTAGGGCAAGAAATGAGCAGTTCTTC. It codes for CASSLGEFRARNEQFF.